The next 32 T cell receptor beta chains were all read from a single sample in a study of OX40 agonist ivuxolimab in advanced cancers. Assay: immunoSEQ multiplex PCR; the TCRdb copy retains only in-frame clones and omits some. The table lists about 60,000 clones, about four fifths of them singletons, with 0.55% to 0.65% in the top ten. The material sequenced was CD4+ or CD8+ T cells sorted from blood, taken in a trial of the OX40 agonist ivuxolimab. The receptors stem from an adult with an advanced solid tumor such as melanoma, head and neck, liver or kidney cancer.

The chain links TRBV7-9 to TRBJ2-7; 14 bases are a match to TRBD2. Trimming took 8 bases from V and 2 from J; bases not matched to a gene: 14. The germline CDR1 and CDR2 sequences are SEHNR and FQNEAQ (reference sequence). The length of the CDR3 is 18 residues. DNA of the CDR3: TGTGCCAGCGATACCTTCAGGACTAGCGGGAGGAAAGCCTACGAGCAGTACTTC. It is translated as CASDTFRTSGRKAYEQYF. Looking up the rest from reference TRBV7-9 and TRBJ2-7 gives the full variable domain: DTGVSQNPRHKITKRGQNVTFRCDPISEHNRLYWYRQTLGQGPEFLTYFQNEAQLEKSRLLSDRFSAERPKGSFSTLEIQRTEQGDSAMYLCASDTFRTSGRKAYEQYFGPGTRLTVT.

The rearrangement links TRBV5-1 to TRBJ2-1; 7 positions agree with TRBD1. In germline, CDR1 is SGHRS, CDR2 YFSETQ. The ends lost 3 bases at V and 8 bases at J; junction bases unmatched: 5. The CDR3 covers 13 residues. CDR3: CASSYRQGDEQFF. The CDR3 region has the DNA TGCGCCAGCAGCTACCGACAGGGCGATGAGCAGTTCTTC.

The rearrangement joins TRBV27 to TRBJ2-7, with 15 bases lining up with TRBD2. Looked up from germline, CDR1 is MNHEY and CDR2 is SMNVEV (reference sequence). J lost 5 bases, V lost 7 bases, and 3 bases had no gene match. The CDR3 has 14 residues. CDR3 loop: CASKGLAGGHEQYF. The CDR3 DNA reads TGTGCCAGCAAGGGACTAGCGGGAGGCCACGAGCAGTACTTC.

The V and J genes are TRBV2 and TRBJ1-1; a possible D gene is TRBD1 (5 bases). The CDR3 has 14 amino acids. Trimming shortened V by 5 bases and J by 7 bases, and 17 bases separated the two germline ends. The germline V gene encodes CDR1 SNHLY and CDR2 FYNNEI. CDR3 amino acids: CASSLQGAAREAFF. The DNA for the CDR3 is TGTGCCAGCAGTTTACAAGGGGCCGCACGTGAAGCTTTCTTT.

A word on this clone: Other DNA sequences of this sample code for an identical CDR3. V is TRBV7-2 and J is TRBJ1-5; 7 positions match TRBD1. Looked up from germline, CDR1 is SGHTA and CDR2 is FQGNSA. V lost 5 bases and J lost 0; bases outside the gene matches: 4. CDR3 size: 15 residues. The CDR3 here is CASSTRTGSNQPQHF. In DNA, the CDR3 is TGTGCCAGCAGCACGCGGACAGGTAGCAATCAGCCCCAGCATTTT.

This chain links TRBV28 with TRBJ1-4; maybe TRBD1 (5 bases). Per germline, CDR1 MDHEN and CDR2 SYDVKM. The CDR3 contains 15 residues. Trimming took off 1 base at V and 5 bases at J, with 11 bases between the two ends. The CDR3 nucleotides are TGTGCCAGCAGTTTATTAAACAGGAGGAATGAAAAACTGTTTTTT. Its protein product is CASSLLNRRNEKLFF.

The rearrangement joins TRBV13 to TRBJ1-3, with 8 bases lining up with TRBD1. V was pared by 3 bases and J by 4 bases, with 2 bases of the junction left unmatched. Germline CDR1 and CDR2: PRHDT and FYEKMQ (reference sequence). This CDR3 region has 14 residues. The CDR3 coding sequence is TGTGCCAGCAGCTTCGGACAGGGAGGAAACACCATATATTTT. It encodes CASSFGQGGNTIYF.

The rearrangement uses TRBV19 and TRBJ2-5; D possibly matches TRBD1 or TRBD2 (5 bases each). Per germline, CDR1 LNHDA and CDR2 SQIVND (reference sequence). V dropped 3 bases and J dropped 2 bases, with 16 bases sitting between them. The CDR3 extends over 16 amino acids. This CDR3 reads CASSIYSGWEQETQYF. The CDR3 DNA follows: TGTGCCAGTAGTATCTACTCAGGGTGGGAGCAAGAGACCCAGTACTTC.

The chain recombines TRBV6-6 with TRBJ2-1, with 8 positions matching TRBD1. The CDR3 is 16 residues long. Germline CDR1 and CDR2: MNHNY and SVGAGI (reference sequence). V was pared by 2 bases and J by 4 bases, with 7 bases of the junction left unmatched. The CDR3 loop reads CASSYIGQGGYNEQFF. DNA of the CDR3: TGTGCCAGCAGTTACATCGGACAGGGAGGATACAATGAGCAGTTCTTC.

This sequence joins TRBV7-9 and TRBJ1-2; no clear D gene. CDR3 length: 15 residues. The V and J ends lost 1 base and 0 bases respectively, with 9 bases between them. The germline V gene has CDR1 SEHNR and CDR2 FQNEAQ (reference sequence). DNA of the CDR3: TGTGCCAGCAGCTTAGGATCCGTAACTAACTATGGCTACACCTTC. Translated, it gives CASSLGSVTNYGYTF.

The chain employs TRBV7-9 and TRBJ2-3, with TRBD2 matching over 8 bases. The CDR3 totals 16 residues. Germline V CDR1 and CDR2: SEHNR, FQNEAQ (reference sequence). The ends lost 5 bases at V and 3 bases at J; junction bases unmatched: 10. The CDR3 loop reads CASSVPRGGQTDTQYF. Here the CDR3 DNA reads TGTGCCAGCAGCGTACCACGGGGGGGTCAGACAGATACGCAGTATTTT.

V gene TRBV5-4 combines with J gene TRBJ2-2; 7 bases agree with TRBD2. Germline lookup yields CDR1 SGHNT and CDR2 YYREEE (reference sequence). The V segment lost 4 bases and the J segment 2 bases; nucleotides outside the gene matches: 5. The CDR3 contains 15 residues. CDR3 loop: CASSQPSGNTGELFF. Here the CDR3 DNA reads TGTGCCAGCAGCCAACCTAGCGGCAACACCGGGGAGCTGTTTTTT.

This clone was seen a single time. The V call is TRBV14, the J call TRBJ2-3; unclear D gene. The CDR3 contains 14 residues. V was clipped by 4 bases and J by 0 bases, with 8 bases between them. In germline, CDR1 is SGHDN, CDR2 FVKESK. CDR3 loop: CASSLSLSTDTQYF. As DNA, the CDR3 is TGTGCCAGCAGCCTAAGCCTTAGCACAGATACGCAGTATTTT.

The CDR3 sequence is CASSLGVETQYF. The CDR3 DNA reads TGTGCCAGCAGCTTAGGCGTAGAGACCCAGTACTTC. The chain couples TRBV7-2 to TRBJ2-5; no definite D call. Germline V lookup: CDR1 SGHTA, CDR2 FQGNSA. This CDR3 comprises 12 residues. V lost 1 base to trimming and J lost 4 bases, with 4 bases between them.

Only one count was recorded for this clone. The chain uses TRBV7-2 and TRBJ1-5; D is uncertain. There are 13 residues in the CDR3. Trimming removed 1 base from V and 3 bases from J, with 4 bases in between. Per the germline V gene, CDR1 is SGHTA and CDR2 is FQGNSA. The CDR3 region has the DNA TGTGCCAGCAGCTTAGAGCACAATCAGCCCCAGCATTTT. This sequence encodes CASSLEHNQPQHF.

The chain has TRBV10-3 and TRBJ1-5; D not certain. The length of the CDR3 is 14 residues. CDR1 is ENHRY and CDR2 is SYGVKD in the germline V gene. V was trimmed by 0 bases and J by 3 bases, leaving 6 bases between them. CDR3 coding DNA: TGTGCCATCAGTGAGTCGGGCAACAATCAGCCCCAGCATTTT. Protein: CAISESGNNQPQHF.

This chain joins TRBV28 and TRBJ1-2; D uncertain. The germline gives CDR1 MDHEN, CDR2 SYDVKM. The CDR3 runs 14 residues. With 5 bases removed from V and 4 bases from J, the gap between germline ends came to 14 bases. CDR3 amino acids: CASSLLRDGYGYTF. The CDR3 DNA reads TGTGCCAGCAGTCTGTTGAGAGACGGCTATGGCTACACCTTC.

V usage is TRBV28 and J usage is TRBJ1-1, with D possibly being TRBD1 (6 bases). The CDR3 has 13 residues. Germline CDR1 MDHEN, CDR2 SYDVKM. V was clipped by 7 bases and J by 5 bases, with 14 bases between them. The CDR3 loop reads CASNSGVWTEAFF. CDR3 DNA sequence: TGTGCCAGCAACTCAGGGGTTTGGACTGAAGCTTTCTTT.

V and J are TRBV9 and TRBJ2-7; TRBD1 aligns across 9 bases. Germline-derived CDR1 and CDR2 are SGDLS and YYNGEE. With 2 bases clipped from V and 9 bases from J, the junction kept 9 bases outside the gene matches. The CDR3 has 14 amino acids. The CDR3 coding sequence is TGTGCCAGCAGCGTGGAAGGACAGGGGTTAACGCAGTACTTC. Encoded protein: CASSVEGQGLTQYF.

The chain carries TRBV5-4 and TRBJ1-2; TRBD1 matches 9 bases. The germline gives CDR1 SGHNT, CDR2 YYREEE (reference sequence). The V and J ends lost 1 base and 4 bases, in that order; junction bases with no gene match: 11. This CDR3 is built from 17 residues. For the CDR3, the DNA is TGTGCCAGCAGCTTGAATTTACTCTCGGGACAGGGCTATGGCTACACCTTC. Protein sequence: CASSLNLLSGQGYGYTF.

The V gene is TRBV6-5, the J gene TRBJ1-5, with 12 bases that match TRBD1. CDR1 is MNHEY and CDR2 is SVGAGI in the germline V gene. Germline trimming cut 5 bases from V and 7 bases from J; bases unmatched to any gene: 6. The CDR3 is 15 residues long. DNA of the CDR3: TGTGCCAGCAGTCCGGGACAGGGGGCTGGACAGCCCCAGCATTTT. Protein sequence: CASSPGQGAGQPQHF.

The V gene is TRBV29-1, the J gene TRBJ2-1; the D is unclear. Trimming removed 1 base from V and 8 bases from J, with 12 bases in between. The length of the CDR3 is 13 residues. Germline V lookup: CDR1 SQVTM, CDR2 ANQGSEA. The CDR3 sequence is CSVEVGIVDEQFF. CDR3 in DNA: TGCAGCGTTGAAGTGGGGATCGTCGATGAGCAGTTCTTC.

This chain's CDR3 is CASSMGRRPNYGYTF. The CDR3, as DNA: TGTGCCAGCAGCATGGGCCGTAGGCCTAACTATGGCTACACCTTC. The chain is built from TRBV6-5 and TRBJ1-2; D unclear. The V end was cut by 6 bases, the J end by 0 bases, with 14 bases between. Germline CDR1 and CDR2: MNHEY and SVGAGI. The CDR3 consists of 15 residues.

The genes are TRBV5-4 and TRBJ2-1; unclear D gene. The germline gives CDR1 SGHNT, CDR2 YYREEE (reference sequence). V dropped 0 bases and J dropped 3 bases, with 7 bases sitting between them. The length of the CDR3 is 14 residues. In nucleotides, the CDR3 is TGTGCCAGCAGCTTGGGGCCGAGCTACAATGAGCAGTTCTTC. Its translation: CASSLGPSYNEQFF.

The genes are TRBV4-2 and TRBJ1-1, with a weak D call TRBD1 (6 bases). Germline CDR1 LGHNA, CDR2 YNFKEQ. The CDR3 totals 15 residues. The V gene lost 4 bases and the J gene lost 2 bases, with 14 bases spanning the gap. DNA of the CDR3: TGTGCCAGCAGCCTAGTCGGGGGGCCAAACACTGAAGCTTTCTTT. It yields the protein CASSLVGGPNTEAFF.

CDR3 coding DNA: TGTGCTAGTGTCGGGACTAGCGGGGGGGAAAATACGCAGTATTTT. The encoded protein is CASVGTSGGENTQYF. The rearrangement uses TRBV12-5 and TRBJ2-3; 16 bases agree with TRBD2. CDR1 LGHNT and CDR2 FRNRAP come from the germline V gene. V lost 7 bases, J lost 7 bases, and 5 bases stayed unmatched. This CDR3 is 15 amino acids long.

This clone came up once. V is TRBV18 and J is TRBJ1-1, with a possible D match to TRBD1 (5 bases). CDR1 is KGHSH and CDR2 is LQKENI in the germline V gene. The CDR3 covers 15 residues. The V end lost 3 bases, the J end lost 3 bases, and 14 bases lay between the germline ends. In DNA, the CDR3 is TGTGCCAGCTCACCTATTGGGGGGGAATACACTGAAGCTTTCTTT. Its translation: CASSPIGGEYTEAFF.

This sequence joins TRBV6-5 and TRBJ2-1; the D gene could be TRBD1 or TRBD2 (5 bases each). V lost 6 bases and J 5 bases, leaving 14 bases between the germline ends. Germline CDR1 MNHEY, CDR2 SVGAGI. CDR3 length: 14 amino acids. The chain's CDR3 is CASSRDGLNNEQFF. The CDR3 DNA sequence: TGTGCCAGCAGCAGGGACGGACTTAACAATGAGCAGTTCTTC.

The rearrangement links TRBV5-6 to TRBJ2-3; the D gene is possibly TRBD2 (5 bases). The V gene's germline CDR1 is SGHDT and CDR2 YYEEEE. V was cut by 1 base and J by 11 bases, with 14 bases left in between. There are 13 residues in the CDR3. The CDR3 reads CASSLPSSVRQYF. The DNA for the CDR3 is TGTGCCAGCAGCTTGCCTAGCTCCGTGAGGCAGTATTTT.

The chain is built from TRBV6-1 and TRBJ2-7, with no clear D. CDR1 and CDR2 from the germline V gene are MNHNS and SASEGT. The CDR3 totals 13 residues. The V end lost 6 bases, the J end lost 4 bases, and 13 bases lay between the germline ends. CDR3 bases: TGTGCCAGCAGAGCTGAAAGTGGTTACGAGCAGTACTTC. Its translation is CASRAESGYEQYF.

This chain joins TRBV6-5 and TRBJ2-5; perhaps TRBD1 as D (6 bases). Between the trimmed V and J ends, which lost 5 bases and 2 bases, there was a span of 9 bases. The CDR3 covers 13 residues. In germline, CDR1 is MNHEY, CDR2 SVGAGI. The CDR3 protein is CASSADRQETQYF. The CDR3 nucleotides are TGTGCCAGCAGTGCGGACAGACAAGAGACCCAGTACTTC.

This chain links TRBV10-3 with TRBJ1-2; maybe TRBD1 (6 bases). Germline V gives CDR1 ENHRY, CDR2 SYGVKD. The V end lost 5 bases, the J end lost 0 bases, and 13 bases lay between the germline ends. The CDR3 sequence is 15 residues long. CDR3 bases: TGTGCCATCAGTATGAGGGGGGATCCTAACTATGGCTACACCTTC. Protein: CAISMRGDPNYGYTF.